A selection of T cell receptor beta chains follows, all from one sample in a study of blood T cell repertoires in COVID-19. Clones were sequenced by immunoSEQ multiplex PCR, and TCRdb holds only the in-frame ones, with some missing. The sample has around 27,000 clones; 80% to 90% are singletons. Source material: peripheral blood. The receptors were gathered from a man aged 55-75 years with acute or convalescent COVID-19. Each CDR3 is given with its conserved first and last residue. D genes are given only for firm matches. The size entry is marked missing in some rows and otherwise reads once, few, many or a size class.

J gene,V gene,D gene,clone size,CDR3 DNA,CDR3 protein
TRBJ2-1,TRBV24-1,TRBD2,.,TGTGCCACCAGTGATTTTGGGCGGGGGGGCCTGAATGAGCAGTTCTTC,CATSDFGRGGLNEQFF
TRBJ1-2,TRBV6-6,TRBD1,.,TGTGCCAGCAGTCGGGAGGGGGCAGGGGTAATGGACTATGGCTACACCTTC,CASSREGAGVMDYGYTF
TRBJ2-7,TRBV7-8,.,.,TGTGCCAGCAGCTTAGCAGGGGGGGGATACGAGCAGTACTTC,CASSLAGGGYEQYF
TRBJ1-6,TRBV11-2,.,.,TGTGCCAGCAGCCAGGACCCAGCGGGGAATTTCTCACCCCTCCACTTT,CASSQDPAGNFSPLHF
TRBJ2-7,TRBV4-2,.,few,TGTGCCAGCAGCCAAGTACAGGGGGGGGTCGAGCAGTACTTC,CASSQVQGGVEQYF
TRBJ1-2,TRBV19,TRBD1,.,TGTGCCAGTAGTAAACGACAGGGGGCGCGTTTCAACTATGGCTACACCTTC,CASSKRQGARFNYGYTF
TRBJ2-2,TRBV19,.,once,TGTGCCAGTAGTATAGACGGGTCGATAAACACCGGGGAGCTGTTTTTT,CASSIDGSINTGELFF
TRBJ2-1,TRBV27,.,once,TGTGCCAGCAGTTTCCGAGGCAAGGCCGTCTACAATGAGCAGTTCTTC,CASSFRGKAVYNEQFF
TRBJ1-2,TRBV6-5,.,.,TGTGCCAGCAGTTACTCGAACAGGAGCCCTATATATGGCTACACCTTC,CASSYSNRSPIYGYTF
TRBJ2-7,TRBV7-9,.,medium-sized,TGTGCCAGCAGCTTTCGGACAGATCCTAGCTACGAGCAGTACTTC,CASSFRTDPSYEQYF
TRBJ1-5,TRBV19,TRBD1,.,TGTGCCAGTAGTAGACAGGGACATCGGTTCAATCAGCCCCAGCATTTT,CASSRQGHRFNQPQHF
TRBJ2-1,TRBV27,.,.,TGTGCCAGCAGCCGTTCCCATGAGCAGTTCTTC,CASSRSHEQFF
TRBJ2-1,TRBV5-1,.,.,TGCGCCAGCAGCTGGGGCCTCCTGAATGAGCAGTTCTTC,CASSWGLLNEQFF
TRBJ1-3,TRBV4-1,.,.,TGCGCCAGCAGCCAAGTGGGGGGGTACAGGGAGAGCTCTGGAAACACCATATATTTT,CASSQVGGYRESSGNTIYF
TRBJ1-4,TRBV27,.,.,TGTGCCAGCAGTTTGGCCCCCGGGGTGCTTAATGAAAAACTGTTTTTT,CASSLAPGVLNEKLFF
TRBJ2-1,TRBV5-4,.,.,TGTGCCAGCAGCCCGGACCCCGGGGTCCGCTACAATGAGCAGTTCTTC,CASSPDPGVRYNEQFF
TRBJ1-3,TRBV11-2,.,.,TGTGCCAGCAGCTTAGTTCGGCAGGCCGGAAACACCATATATTTT,CASSLVRQAGNTIYF
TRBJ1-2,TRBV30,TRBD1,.,TGTGCCTGGTTTTACCCGGGACAGGGCCGCTACACCTTC,CAWFYPGQGRYTF
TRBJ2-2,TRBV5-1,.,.,TGCGCCAGCAGCTTGGTTTCTAGCGCTAACACCGGGGAGCTGTTTTTT,CASSLVSSANTGELFF
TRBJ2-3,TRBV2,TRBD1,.,TGTGCCAGCAGTGAACACAGGGGGAGCACAGATACGCAGTATTTT,CASSEHRGSTDTQYF
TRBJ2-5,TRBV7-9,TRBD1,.,TGTGCCAGCAGACCCCGAATGGGACAGGGACAAGAGACCCAGTACTTC,CASRPRMGQGQETQYF
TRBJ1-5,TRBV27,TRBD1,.,TGTGCCAGCAGTAGGACAGGGGCAAGCAATCAGCCCCAGCATTTT,CASSRTGASNQPQHF
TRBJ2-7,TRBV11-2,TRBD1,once,TGTGCCAGCAGCCAACCCACAGGGGCCGAGCAGTACTTC,CASSQPTGAEQYF
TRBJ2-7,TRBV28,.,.,TGTGCCAGCAGTAGGGGGAGGGTCCCCTACGAGCAGTACTTC,CASSRGRVPYEQYF
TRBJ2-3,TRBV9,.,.,TGTGCCAGCAGCGTCGGGAGCACAGATACGCAGTATTTT,CASSVGSTDTQYF
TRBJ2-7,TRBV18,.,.,TGTGCCAGCTCACCGGCCGCAGGCGCCCTCTCCTACGAGCAGTACTTC,CASSPAAGALSYEQYF
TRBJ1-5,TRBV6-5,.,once,TGTGCCAGCAGAGGGGGAGGCAATCAGCCCCAGCATTTT,CASRGGGNQPQHF
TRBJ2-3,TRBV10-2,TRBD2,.,TGCGCCAGCATAGCGGGGGGGCCTACAATATTACTCACAGATACGCAGTATTTT,CASIAGGPTILLTDTQYF
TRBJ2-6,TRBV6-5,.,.,TGTGCCGGATCAGACGGACTCTCTGGGGCCAACGTCCTGACTTTC,CAGSDGLSGANVLTF
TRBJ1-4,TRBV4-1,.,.,TGCGCCAGCAGCCTCGAGCCAATCTTACAGGCTAATGAAAAACTGTTTTTT,CASSLEPILQANEKLFF
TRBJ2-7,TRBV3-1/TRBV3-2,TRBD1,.,TGTGCCAGCAGCCCGGCGACAGGGCTTAAGGGCGAGCAGTACTTC,CASSPATGLKGEQYF
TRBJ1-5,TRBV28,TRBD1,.,TGTGCCAGCAGTTTACCCGGGACAGGCAATCAGCCCCAGCATTTT,CASSLPGTGNQPQHF
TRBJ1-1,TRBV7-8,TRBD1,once,TGTGCCAGCAGCTCAGGGACAGGGAGTACTGAAGCTTTCTTT,CASSSGTGSTEAFF
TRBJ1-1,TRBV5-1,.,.,TGCGCCAGCAGCTTGGACTGGTACGCCACTGAAGCTTTCTTT,CASSLDWYATEAFF
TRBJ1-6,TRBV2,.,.,TGTGCCAGCAGTGTCCAGGGCCGCAATTCACCCCTCCACTTT,CASSVQGRNSPLHF
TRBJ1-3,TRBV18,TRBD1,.,TGTGCCAGCTCACCACTTCGAGACAGGGGGTCAGGAAACACCATATATTTT,CASSPLRDRGSGNTIYF
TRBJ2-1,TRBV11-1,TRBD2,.,TGTGCCAGCAGCTTAACTAGCGGGAGCTATGAGCAGTTCTTC,CASSLTSGSYEQFF
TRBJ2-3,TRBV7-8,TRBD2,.,TGTGCCAGCAGCCTAATAGCACTAGCGGGAGAGGTAGATACGCAGTATTTT,CASSLIALAGEVDTQYF
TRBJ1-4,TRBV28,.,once,TGTGCCAGCAGTTTCCCCCAGGACAAAGAAAAACTGTTTTTT,CASSFPQDKEKLFF
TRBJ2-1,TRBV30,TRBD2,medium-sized,TGTGCCTGGAGTGTAGGACTAGAAAATGAGCAGTTCTTC,CAWSVGLENEQFF
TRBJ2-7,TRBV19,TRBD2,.,TGTGCCAGTAGTATAAAGGTAGCGGGACGCTCCTACGAGCAGTACTTC,CASSIKVAGRSYEQYF
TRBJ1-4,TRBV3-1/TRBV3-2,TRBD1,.,TGTGCCAGCAGCCAACTTTCTGGGACAGGGAGCGAAAAACTGTTTTTT,CASSQLSGTGSEKLFF
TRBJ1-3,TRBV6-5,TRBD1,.,TGTGCCAGCAGTTGGGACAGCCGAAACACCATATATTTT,CASSWDSRNTIYF
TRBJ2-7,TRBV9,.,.,TGTGCCAGCAGCGGGGGACTGTACTCCTACGAGCAGTACTTC,CASSGGLYSYEQYF
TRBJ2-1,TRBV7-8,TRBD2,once,TGTGCCAGCAGCTCACTTAGCGGGAGGGTGGATGAGCAGTTCTTC,CASSSLSGRVDEQFF
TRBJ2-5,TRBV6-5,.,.,TGTGCCAGCACCACCGGGGTTTGGGAGACCCAGTACTTC,CASTTGVWETQYF
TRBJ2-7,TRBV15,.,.,TGTGCCACCAGCAGAGATATTGTAACTTCCGAGCAGTACTTC,CATSRDIVTSEQYF
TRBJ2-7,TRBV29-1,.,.,TGCAGCGTGGGGTCTGACAGCCCCTACGAGCAGTACTTC,CSVGSDSPYEQYF
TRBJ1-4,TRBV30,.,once,TGTGCCTGGAGTACCCCCTCTCCCAGAACGGGAGGTGGAAAACTGTTTTTT,CAWSTPSPRTGGGKLFF
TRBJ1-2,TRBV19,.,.,TGTGCCAGCCACCCCGGGACAAGCTATGGCTACACCTTC,CASHPGTSYGYTF
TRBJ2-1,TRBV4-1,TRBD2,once,TGCGCCAGCAGCCAAAAGGAGAGGGCTAGCGGGCGCAATGAGCAGTTCTTC,CASSQKERASGRNEQFF
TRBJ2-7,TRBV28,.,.,TGTGCCAGCAGTTTAGCAGTCCCCTCCTACGAGCAGTACTTC,CASSLAVPSYEQYF
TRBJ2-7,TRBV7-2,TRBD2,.,TGTGCCAGCAGCCTGACCGGGACTAGCTTCTACGAGCAGTACTTC,CASSLTGTSFYEQYF